Presented here are 5 T cell receptor beta chains from one specimen sequenced in a study of T cell responses to AZD1222 COVID-19 vaccine. Here immunoSEQ multiplex PCR was the method, and the copy in TCRdb shows in-frame clones only, minus some. The table lists 240,000 or so clones, about 92% of them singletons. Sequencing used peripheral blood, obtained on day 0 of AZD1222 vaccination. The receptor source for this set is an adult in good health.

This chain links TRBV6-5 with TRBJ1-6; 7 positions agree with TRBD1. Germline V lookup: CDR1 MNHEY, CDR2 SVGAGI. V dropped 8 bases and J dropped 5; count of bases not matched to a gene: 6. The CDR3 runs 14 residues. The CDR3 loop is CASRQGNNNSPLHF. In DNA, the CDR3 is TGTGCCAGCCGACAGGGCAATAATAATTCACCCCTCCACTTT.

The rearrangement joins TRBV25-1 to TRBJ2-5; D is undetermined. V dropped 2 bases and J dropped 5 bases, with 3 bases sitting between them. Germline lookup yields CDR1 MGHDK and CDR2 SYGVNS. The CDR3 has 11 amino acids. The CDR3 is CASSEAETQYF. CDR3 sequence (DNA): TGTGCCAGCAGTGAAGCTGAGACCCAGTACTTC.

The CDR3 loop is CASSDFDRYYGYTF. CDR3 DNA: TGTGCCAGCAGTGACTTCGACAGATACTATGGCTACACCTTC. The chain carries TRBV2 and TRBJ1-2, with D perhaps matching TRBD1 (5 bases). The CDR3 runs to 14 residues. Trimming removed 3 bases from V and 3 bases from J, with 11 bases in between. Germline CDR1 is SNHLY and CDR2 is FYNNEI.

Here the CDR3 DNA reads TGTGCCAGCAGCCTTACAGATGCCATAAGGGACACTGAAGCTTTCTTT. Translating gives CASSLTDAIRDTEAFF. The rearrangement joins TRBV9 to TRBJ1-1; D is uncertain. Germline V gene lookup returns CDR1 SGDLS and CDR2 YYNGEE. CDR3 length: 16 amino acids. V was trimmed by 4 bases and J by 3 bases, leaving 19 bases between them.

This clone was recorded a few times. CDR3: CASSPRRGQGIEQYF. The CDR3 region has the DNA TGTGCCAGCAGCCCCCGGCGGGGACAGGGAATCGAGCAGTACTTC. This rearrangement joins TRBV5-4 to TRBJ2-7; 9 bases align to TRBD1. After removal of 4 bases from V and 6 bases from J, the junction contained 11 bases not matched to a gene. Germline assignment: CDR1 SGHNT and CDR2 YYREEE (reference sequence). This CDR3 has 15 amino acids.